Presented here are 24 T cell receptor beta chains from one specimen sequenced in a study of graft-versus-host responses after intestinal transplantation. Repertoires were generated with immunoSEQ multiplex PCR, while TCRdb's copy carries only in-frame clones and drops some. The sample carries almost 30,000 clones, over 60% recorded once. Lymphocytes from graft epithelium and lamina propria were isolated. The source was ileum tissue, collected 98 days after intestinal transplantation. Receptor source: a human patient who received an intestinal transplant, so some T cells may come from the graft donor.

This CDR3 reads CATSRAPSGGNYEQYF. The CDR3, as DNA: TGTGCCACCAGCAGAGCTCCTAGCGGGGGAAACTACGAGCAGTACTTC. The chain recombines TRBV15 with TRBJ2-7; TRBD2 agrees at 10 bases. The CDR3 runs to 16 residues. The V and J ends lost 1 base and 3 bases, in that order; junction bases with no gene match: 6. Looked up from germline, CDR1 is LNHNV and CDR2 is YYDKDF (reference sequence). The full variable domain, with the rest looked up from reference TRBV15 and TRBJ2-7, is DAMVIQNPRYQVTQFGKPVTLSCSQTLNHNVMYWYQQKSSQAPKLLFHYYDKDFNNEADTPDNFQSRRPNTSFCFLDIRSPGLGDTAMYLCATSRAPSGGNYEQYFGPGTRLTVT.

This chain links TRBV9 with TRBJ2-2; TRBD1 or TRBD2 may be the D gene (5 bases each). V lost 1 base, J lost 7 bases, and 17 bases lay in between. Germline lookup yields CDR1 SGDLS and CDR2 YYNGEE. CDR3 size: 16 residues. The DNA of the CDR3 is TGTGCCAGCAGCGTATTTTACGGGGCGAGGGTCGGGGAGCTGTTTTTT. Translating it yields CASSVFYGARVGELFF. The whole variable domain, remainder taken from reference TRBV9 and TRBJ2-2, is DSGVTQTPKHLITATGQRVTLRCSPRSGDLSVYWYQQSLDQGLQFLIQYYNGEERAKGNILERFSAQQFPDLHSELNLSSLELGDSALYFCASSVFYGARVGELFFGEGSRLTVL.

V gene TRBV7-9 combines with J gene TRBJ1-1; D is perhaps TRBD1 (6 bases). The CDR3 consists of 15 residues. Trimming removed 4 bases at V and 0 bases at J, with 12 bases between. In germline, CDR1 is SEHNR, CDR2 FQNEAQ (reference sequence). CDR3: CASSSAGEVNTEAFF. Written as DNA, the CDR3 is TGTGCCAGCAGCTCGGCAGGGGAGGTGAACACTGAAGCTTTCTTT.

The chain links TRBV29-1 to TRBJ2-1, with 7 bases lining up with TRBD1. Per germline, CDR1 SQVTM and CDR2 ANQGSEA. Trimming removed 5 bases from V and 0 bases from J; junction bases left unmatched: 4. The length of the CDR3 is 14 residues. CDR3: CSVRGTASYNEQFF. CDR3 nucleotide sequence: TGCAGCGTTCGAGGGACAGCCTCCTACAATGAGCAGTTCTTC.

The chain recombines TRBV7-8 with TRBJ1-4; D perhaps matches TRBD1 (5 bases). Germline values: CDR1 SGHVS, CDR2 FQNEAQ. Between the trimmed V and J ends, which lost 1 base and 1 base, there was a span of 7 bases. The CDR3 runs 15 residues. The CDR3 DNA follows: TGTGCCAGCAGCTTAGGGGACGGAACTAATGAAAAACTGTTTTTT. Amino acids: CASSLGDGTNEKLFF.

This chain links TRBV27 with TRBJ1-2; no firm D call. The CDR3 has 14 residues. V shed 4 bases and J shed 7 bases, with 16 bases lying between them. Germline V lookup: CDR1 MNHEY, CDR2 SMNVEV (reference sequence). Written as DNA, the CDR3 is TGTGCCAGCAGTTGGGCCCGAGACGCCCCTGGCTACACCTTC. This codes for CASSWARDAPGYTF.

The rearrangement joins TRBV5-1 to TRBJ1-3, with D possibly matching TRBD1 (5 bases). The germline V gene encodes CDR1 SGHRS and CDR2 YFSETQ. This CDR3 spans 16 amino acids. Trimming removed 0 bases at V and 0 bases at J, with 10 bases between. The CDR3 loop is CASSLAGPNSGNTIYF. The CDR3 nucleotides are TGCGCCAGCAGCTTGGCGGGACCCAACTCTGGAAACACCATATATTTT.

The chain carries TRBV7-9 and TRBJ2-1; D not resolved. Trimming shortened V by 0 bases and J by 9 bases, and 9 bases separated the two germline ends. Germline loops: CDR1 SEHNR, CDR2 FQNEAQ (reference sequence). This CDR3 has 13 amino acids. Here the CDR3 reads CASSLASPGEQFF. The DNA for the CDR3 is TGTGCCAGCAGCTTAGCGTCTCCCGGTGAGCAGTTCTTC.

The V call is TRBV11-3, the J call TRBJ1-1; unclear D gene. The CDR3 is 13 amino acids. V was cut by 0 bases and J by 1 base, with 3 bases left in between. Germline CDR1 SGHNT, CDR2 YENEEA. CDR3 DNA sequence: TGTGCCAGCAGCTTAGATCAGAACACTGAAGCTTTCTTT. The encoded protein is CASSLDQNTEAFF. The full variable domain, in which reference TRBV11-3 and TRBJ1-1 provide the parts outside the CDR3, is EAGVVQSPRYKIIEKKQPVAFWCNPISGHNTLYWYLQNLGQGPELLIRYENEEAVDDSQLPKDRFSAERLKGVDSTLKIQPAELGDSAVYLCASSLDQNTEAFFGQGTRLTVV.

The rearrangement joins TRBV30 to TRBJ1-5; TRBD1 aligns across 9 bases. CDR3 length: 15 residues. Germline V lookup: CDR1 GTSNPN, CDR2 SVGIG (reference sequence). The V and J ends lost 1 base and 3 bases, in that order; junction bases with no gene match: 4. The CDR3 coding sequence is TGTGCCTGGAGTGGGACAGGGGACTACAATCAGCCCCAGCATTTT. Residues: CAWSGTGDYNQPQHF.

The chain joins TRBV30 to TRBJ1-1; 7 nucleotides agree with TRBD1. Germline V gene data show CDR1 as GTSNPN and CDR2 as SVGIG (reference sequence). Trimming cost V 2 bases and J 5 bases; bases outside gene matches: 5. There are 13 residues in the CDR3. For the CDR3, the DNA is TGTGCCTGGAGTCGCAGGGGGGTGACTGAAGCTTTCTTT. It is translated as CAWSRRGVTEAFF.

The gene calls are TRBV4-2 and TRBJ1-1; D remains unclear. Germline CDR1 and CDR2: LGHNA and YNFKEQ. This CDR3 is built from 14 residues. The V end was cut by 0 bases, the J end by 0 bases, with 5 bases between. CDR3 DNA: TGTGCCAGCAGCCAAGACTACATGAACACTGAAGCTTTCTTT. Amino acid sequence: CASSQDYMNTEAFF.

The gene calls are TRBV11-3 and TRBJ2-3; TRBD2 agrees at 9 bases. CDR1 is SGHNT, CDR2 YENEEA, per germline. J gave up 2 bases and V 1 base, and 1 base lay outside the gene matches. The CDR3 runs 15 residues. The CDR3 here is CASSLVAGVTDTQYF. The CDR3 DNA reads as TGTGCCAGCAGCTTAGTAGCGGGGGTCACAGATACGCAGTATTTT.

The chain links TRBV20-1 to TRBJ2-7, with D perhaps matching TRBD1 (5 bases). The V end lost 6 bases, the J end lost 2 bases, and 8 bases lay between the germline ends. The CDR3 spans 11 residues. Germline CDR1 reads DFQATT; CDR2 reads SNEGSKA (reference sequence). CDR3 coding DNA: TGCAGTGCGGACACTGCCTACGAGCAGTACTTC. It yields the protein CSADTAYEQYF.

V gene TRBV5-1 combines with J gene TRBJ1-1, with TRBD1 identical over 9 bases. CDR3 size: 15 residues. Germline CDR1 and CDR2: SGHRS and YFSETQ. The ends lost 0 bases at V and 5 bases at J; junction bases unmatched: 5. This CDR3 is CASSLAPDRGTEAFF. The DNA for the CDR3 is TGCGCCAGCAGCTTGGCCCCGGACAGGGGTACTGAAGCTTTCTTT.

The chain links TRBV9 to TRBJ2-5, with D possibly being TRBD1 or TRBD2 (5 bases each). The CDR3 runs 15 residues. The germline gives CDR1 SGDLS, CDR2 YYNGEE. V was pared by 3 bases and J by 1 base, with 13 bases between. The CDR3: CASSAGTAPQETQYF. The CDR3 region has the DNA TGTGCCAGCAGCGCCGGGACGGCCCCCCAAGAGACCCAGTACTTC.

The genes are TRBV28 and TRBJ1-6; possible D gene TRBD1, 5 bases. Germline lookup yields CDR1 MDHEN and CDR2 SYDVKM. Trimming pared 4 bases from V and 7 bases from J, leaving 8 bases between. This CDR3 region has 13 residues. CDR3 DNA: TGTGCCAGCAGTTATCCAGGGAATTCACCCCTCCACTTT. The encoded protein is CASSYPGNSPLHF.

This clone was observed once. The chain uses TRBV19 and TRBJ1-2; 7 positions match TRBD1. Trimming cost V 9 bases and J 2 bases; bases outside gene matches: 3. This CDR3 is built from 12 residues. Germline V lookup: CDR1 LNHDA, CDR2 SQIVND (reference sequence). As DNA, the CDR3 is TGTGCCAGCTTGACAGGGAACTATGGCTACACCTTC. Protein sequence: CASLTGNYGYTF.

This chain connects TRBV19 to TRBJ2-7; TRBD1 or TRBD2 may be the D gene (6 bases each). Germline CDR1 LNHDA, CDR2 SQIVND (reference sequence). V shed 3 bases and J shed 3 bases, with 12 bases lying between them. CDR3 length: 14 residues. As DNA, the CDR3 is TGTGCCAGTAGTATCGGGGGCGTCAGCTACGAGCAGTACTTC. This encodes CASSIGGVSYEQYF.

The chain couples TRBV12-1 to TRBJ2-1; the table's TRBD1 call for D was not verified on the DNA. TRBV12-1 represents a pseudogene. The CDR3 consists of 17 residues. The CDR3 DNA reads as TGTGCCAGCAGCTTTGCGAACCGACAGGATAGGGGCAATGAGCAGTTCTTC. This sequence encodes CASSFANRQDRGNEQFF.

In this sample, this clone turned up once. The chain employs TRBV27 and TRBJ2-7; D gene uncertain. CDR1 is MNHEY, CDR2 SMNVEV, per germline (reference sequence). V was trimmed by 8 bases and J by 3 bases, leaving 11 bases between them. This CDR3 spans 12 amino acids. The CDR3 loop is CASPDCCYEQYF. CDR3 nucleotides: TGTGCCAGCCCCGATTGCTGCTACGAGCAGTACTTC.

The chain joins TRBV13 to TRBJ2-5; 10 bases align to TRBD2. In germline, CDR1 is PRHDT, CDR2 FYEKMQ (reference sequence). After removal of 1 base from V and 5 bases from J, the junction contained 7 bases not matched to a gene. This CDR3 has 16 amino acids. DNA of the CDR3: TGTGCCAGCAGCTTAGAGCTAGCGGGGGCCCTGGAGACCCAGTACTTC. It codes for CASSLELAGALETQYF.

J is TRBJ1-3 and V is TRBV9; D unclear. V lost 0 bases, J lost 2 bases, and 9 bases lay in between. Germline lookup yields CDR1 SGDLS and CDR2 YYNGEE. The CDR3 sequence is 15 residues long. As DNA, the CDR3 is TGTGCCAGCAGCGTAGGGTCGGGGACTGGAAACACCATATATTTT. Protein product: CASSVGSGTGNTIYF.

V and J are TRBV27 and TRBJ1-1, with 7 bases identical to TRBD1. V lost 6 bases to trimming and J lost 3 bases; unmatched junction nucleotides: 4. The CDR3 length is 13 residues. Looked up from germline, CDR1 is MNHEY and CDR2 is SMNVEV (reference sequence). The CDR3 nucleotides read TGTGCCAGCAGCCAGACAGGGTACACTGAAGCTTTCTTT. Its translation: CASSQTGYTEAFF.